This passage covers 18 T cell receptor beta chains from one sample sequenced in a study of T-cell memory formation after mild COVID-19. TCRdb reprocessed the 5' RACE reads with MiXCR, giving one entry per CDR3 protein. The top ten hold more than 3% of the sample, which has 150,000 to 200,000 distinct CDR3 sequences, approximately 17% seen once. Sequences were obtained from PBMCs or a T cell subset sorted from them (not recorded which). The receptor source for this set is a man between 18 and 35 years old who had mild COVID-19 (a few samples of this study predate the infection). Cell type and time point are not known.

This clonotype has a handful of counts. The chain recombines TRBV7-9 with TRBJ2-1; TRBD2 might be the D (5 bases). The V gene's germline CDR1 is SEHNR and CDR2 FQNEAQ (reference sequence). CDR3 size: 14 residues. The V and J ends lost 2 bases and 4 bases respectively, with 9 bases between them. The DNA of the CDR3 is TGTGCCAGCAGCTTACTGGACTGGTACAATGAGCAGTTCTTC. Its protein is CASSLLDWYNEQFF.

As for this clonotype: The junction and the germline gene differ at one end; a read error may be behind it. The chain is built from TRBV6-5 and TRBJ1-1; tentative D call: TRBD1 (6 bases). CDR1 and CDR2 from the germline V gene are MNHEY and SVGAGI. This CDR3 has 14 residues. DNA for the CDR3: TGTGCCAGCAGTTTTGACCCGGGACACCCTCTAGGGGTCTTT. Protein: CASSFDPGHPLGVF.

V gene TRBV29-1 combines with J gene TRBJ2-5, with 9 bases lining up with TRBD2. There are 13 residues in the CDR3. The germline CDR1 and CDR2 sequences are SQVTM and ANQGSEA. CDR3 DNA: TGCACGATGGGGCGACTAGCGGAAGAGACCCAGTACTTC. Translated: CTMGRLAEETQYF.

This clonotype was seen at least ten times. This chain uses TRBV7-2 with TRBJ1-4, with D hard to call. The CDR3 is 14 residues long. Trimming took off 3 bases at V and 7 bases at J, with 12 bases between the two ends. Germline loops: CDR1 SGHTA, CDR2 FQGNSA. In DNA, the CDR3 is TGTGCCAGCAGCTTTGCTACGCGGGGTGAAAAACTGTTTTTT. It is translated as CASSFATRGEKLFF.

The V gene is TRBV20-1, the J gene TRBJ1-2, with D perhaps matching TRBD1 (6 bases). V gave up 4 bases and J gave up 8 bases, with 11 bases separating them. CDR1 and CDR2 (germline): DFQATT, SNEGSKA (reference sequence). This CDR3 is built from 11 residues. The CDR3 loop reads CSAKQGSGYTF. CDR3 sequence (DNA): TGCAGTGCTAAGCAGGGGAGCGGCTACACCTTC.

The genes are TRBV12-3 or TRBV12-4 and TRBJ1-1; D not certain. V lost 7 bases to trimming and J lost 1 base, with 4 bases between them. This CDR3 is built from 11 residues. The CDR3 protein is CASTENTEAFF. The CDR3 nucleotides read TGTGCCAGCACCGAGAACACTGAAGCTTTCTTT.

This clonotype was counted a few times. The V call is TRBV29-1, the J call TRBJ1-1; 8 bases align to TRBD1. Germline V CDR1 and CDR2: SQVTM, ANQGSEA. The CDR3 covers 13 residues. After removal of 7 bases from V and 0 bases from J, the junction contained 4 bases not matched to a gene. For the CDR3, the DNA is TGCAGCGCTGACAGGGGTTTGAACACTGAAGCTTTCTTT. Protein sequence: CSADRGLNTEAFF.

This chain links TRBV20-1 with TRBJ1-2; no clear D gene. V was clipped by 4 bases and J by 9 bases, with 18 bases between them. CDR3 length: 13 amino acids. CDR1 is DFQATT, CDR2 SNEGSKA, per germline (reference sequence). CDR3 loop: CSAIQQIDFSYTF. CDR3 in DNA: TGCAGTGCTATTCAACAGATAGATTTCAGCTACACCTTC.

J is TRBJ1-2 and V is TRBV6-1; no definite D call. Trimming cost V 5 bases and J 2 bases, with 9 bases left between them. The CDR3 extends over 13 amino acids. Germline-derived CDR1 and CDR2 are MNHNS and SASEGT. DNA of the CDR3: TGTGCCAGCAGTTTAGACATAAACTATGGCTACACCTTC. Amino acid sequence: CASSLDINYGYTF.

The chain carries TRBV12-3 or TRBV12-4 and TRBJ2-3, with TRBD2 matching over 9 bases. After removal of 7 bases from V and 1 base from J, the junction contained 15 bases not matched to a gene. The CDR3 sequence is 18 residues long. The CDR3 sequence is CASNPGLARPRGTDTQYF. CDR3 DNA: TGTGCCAGCAACCCGGGACTAGCAAGACCTCGGGGCACAGATACGCAGTATTTT.

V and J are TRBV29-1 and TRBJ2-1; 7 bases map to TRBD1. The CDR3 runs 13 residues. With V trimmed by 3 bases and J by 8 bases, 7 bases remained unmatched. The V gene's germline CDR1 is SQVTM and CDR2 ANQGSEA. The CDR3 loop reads CSVEAGGLDEQFF. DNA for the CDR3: TGCAGCGTTGAGGCAGGGGGATTGGATGAGCAGTTCTTC.

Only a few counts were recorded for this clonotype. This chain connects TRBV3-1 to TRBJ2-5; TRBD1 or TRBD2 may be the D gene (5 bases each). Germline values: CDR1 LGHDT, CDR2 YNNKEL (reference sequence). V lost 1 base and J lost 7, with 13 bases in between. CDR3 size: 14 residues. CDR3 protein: CASSQGPGLGTQYF. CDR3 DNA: TGTGCCAGCAGCCAAGGGCCGGGGCTCGGGACCCAGTACTTC.

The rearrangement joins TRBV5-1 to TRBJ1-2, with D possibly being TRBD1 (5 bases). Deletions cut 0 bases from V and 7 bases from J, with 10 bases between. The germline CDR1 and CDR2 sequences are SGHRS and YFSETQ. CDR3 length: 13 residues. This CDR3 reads CASSLVGLGGYTF. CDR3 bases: TGCGCCAGCAGCTTGGTGGGGCTTGGTGGCTACACCTTC.

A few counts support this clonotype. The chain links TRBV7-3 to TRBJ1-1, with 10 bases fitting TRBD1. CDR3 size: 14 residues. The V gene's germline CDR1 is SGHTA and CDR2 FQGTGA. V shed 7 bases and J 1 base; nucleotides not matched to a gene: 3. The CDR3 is CASKRQGANTEAFF. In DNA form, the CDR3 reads TGTGCCAGCAAGAGACAGGGGGCGAACACTGAAGCTTTCTTT.

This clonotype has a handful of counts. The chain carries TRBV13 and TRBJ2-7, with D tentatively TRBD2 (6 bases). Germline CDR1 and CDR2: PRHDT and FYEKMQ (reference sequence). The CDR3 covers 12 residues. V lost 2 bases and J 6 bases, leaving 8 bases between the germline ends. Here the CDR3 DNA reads TGTGCCAGCAGCTTAACGCGGGGCGAGCAGTACGTC. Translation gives CASSLTRGEQYV.

The CDR3 nucleotides read TGTGCCAGCAGTTCGGGGGGGCTCAATGAGGCCAAAAACATTCAGTACTTC. This translates into CASSSGGLNEAKNIQYF. V usage is TRBV3-1 and J usage is TRBJ2-4; 8 bases fit TRBD2. Germline values: CDR1 LGHDT, CDR2 YNNKEL (reference sequence). The CDR3 has 17 residues. V was pared by 6 bases and J by 1 base, with 11 bases of the junction left unmatched.

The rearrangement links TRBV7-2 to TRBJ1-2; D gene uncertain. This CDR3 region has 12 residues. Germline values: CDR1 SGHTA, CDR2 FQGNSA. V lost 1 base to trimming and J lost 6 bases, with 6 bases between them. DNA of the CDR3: TGTGCCAGCAGCTTAGAAGTTAATGGCTACACCTTC. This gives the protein CASSLEVNGYTF.

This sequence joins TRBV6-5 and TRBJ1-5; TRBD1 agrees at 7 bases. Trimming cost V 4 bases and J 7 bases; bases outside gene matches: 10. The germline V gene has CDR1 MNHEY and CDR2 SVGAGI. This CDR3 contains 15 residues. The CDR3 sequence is CASSSQGRQGQPQHF. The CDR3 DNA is TGTGCCAGCAGTTCACAGGGGAGGCAGGGCCAGCCCCAGCATTTT.